Below, 17 T cell receptor beta chains from the same sample are listed, as sequenced in a study of multiple sclerosis patients with progressive multifocal leukoencephalopathy. The method was immunoSEQ multiplex PCR; TCRdb's version includes in-frame clones alone and lacks a portion of them. The data show tens of thousands of clones, with approximately 85% seen just once and over 10% held by the top ten. The time point was: time of PML onset. Sequenced here: PBMCs, sampled from a patient treated with natalizumab. These receptor sequences come from a woman in her 30s with progressive multifocal leukoencephalopathy.

V gene TRBV28 combines with J gene TRBJ2-7; TRBD1 is a possible D gene (5 bases). Deletions cut 1 base from V and 3 bases from J, with 10 bases between. CDR1 is MDHEN and CDR2 is SYDVKM in the germline V gene. The CDR3 consists of 14 residues. CDR3 protein: CASSLLGQGYEQYF. Here the CDR3 DNA reads TGTGCCAGCAGTTTATTAGGCCAGGGCTACGAGCAGTACTTC.

CDR3 DNA: TGCAGCCTGAACCCCGGACTAGCGGGAACAGATACGCAGTATTTT. This sequence encodes CSLNPGLAGTDTQYF. The rearrangement links TRBV29-1 to TRBJ2-3; TRBD2 agrees at 12 bases. The CDR3 is 15 amino acids. The germline V gene has CDR1 SQVTM and CDR2 ANQGSEA. The trim removed 8 bases at V and 3 bases at J, leaving 9 bases unmatched.

The chain has TRBV29-1 and TRBJ2-3, with 9 nucleotides matching TRBD2. There are 14 residues in the CDR3. The V segment lost 7 bases and the J segment 0 bases; nucleotides outside the gene matches: 5. Germline assignment: CDR1 SQVTM and CDR2 ANQGSEA. CDR3 region: CSASLAGSTDTQYF. The CDR3 nucleotides read TGCAGCGCCTCACTAGCGGGCAGCACAGATACGCAGTATTTT.

V usage is TRBV5-1 and J usage is TRBJ2-2; no clear D. Germline loops: CDR1 SGHRS, CDR2 YFSETQ. V shed 0 bases and J shed 0 bases, with 6 bases lying between them. This CDR3 is built from 15 residues. The CDR3 DNA follows: TGCGCCAGCAGCTTGGTCCAGCCGAACACCGGGGAGCTGTTTTTT. Amino acid sequence: CASSLVQPNTGELFF.

This clone was picked up one time. The chain combines TRBV6-1 with TRBJ1-1; D gene ambiguous. Per the germline V gene, CDR1 is MNHNS and CDR2 is SASEGT. V gave up 6 bases and J gave up 4 bases, with 12 bases separating them. The CDR3 spans 13 residues. CDR3: CASRLWAGTEAFF. CDR3 DNA sequence: TGTGCCAGCAGGTTATGGGCTGGCACTGAAGCTTTCTTT.

This chain uses TRBV7-2 with TRBJ2-2; 7 bases fit TRBD1. The CDR3 is 14 residues long. V trimming: 4 bases; J trimming: 4 bases; junction bases outside the gene matches: 3. Germline V CDR1 and CDR2: SGHTA, FQGNSA. CDR3 sequence reads: CASSSGQITGELFF. CDR3 DNA: TGTGCCAGCAGCTCGGGACAGATCACCGGGGAGCTGTTTTTT.

This clone was picked up one time. The rearrangement uses TRBV11-3 and TRBJ2-2; 7 bases align to TRBD1. In germline, CDR1 is SGHNT, CDR2 YENEEA. After removal of 3 bases from V and 5 bases from J, the junction contained 0 bases not matched to a gene. This CDR3 has 13 amino acids. CDR3 DNA: TGTGCCAGCAGCTTGACAGGGACCGGGGAGCTGTTTTTT. Encoded protein: CASSLTGTGELFF.

The chain's CDR3 is CSVVRAGGPPADNEQFF. The CDR3 nucleotides are TGCAGCGTTGTCCGGGCGGGGGGGCCTCCCGCCGACAATGAGCAGTTCTTC. The chain couples TRBV29-1 to TRBJ2-1, with 9 bases matching TRBD2. The CDR3 has 17 amino acids. The trim removed 4 bases at V and 5 bases at J, leaving 15 bases unmatched. The germline V gene encodes CDR1 SQVTM and CDR2 ANQGSEA.

The gene calls are TRBV29-1 and TRBJ1-1, with D tentatively TRBD1 (6 bases). Trimming pared 1 base from V and 6 bases from J, leaving 21 bases between. Per germline, CDR1 SQVTM and CDR2 ANQGSEA. This CDR3 has 16 residues. CDR3 in amino acids: CSVEGSQGQGFPEAFF. The DNA for the CDR3 is TGCAGCGTTGAAGGGTCCCAGGGGCAAGGGTTCCCTGAAGCTTTCTTT.

V gene TRBV2 combines with J gene TRBJ1-3; D perhaps matches TRBD1 (5 bases). Between the trimmed V and J ends, which lost 7 bases and 2 bases, there was a span of 15 bases. The CDR3 covers 15 residues. Germline V gene sequence: CDR1 SNHLY, CDR2 FYNNEI. CDR3 sequence reads: CASMEGRSAGNTIYF. DNA for the CDR3: TGTGCCAGCATGGAGGGACGATCTGCTGGAAACACCATATATTTT.

The chain links TRBV6-5 to TRBJ2-3, with TRBD1 as a possible D gene (6 bases). The V gene lost 6 bases and the J gene lost 5 bases, with 12 bases spanning the gap. The length of the CDR3 is 13 residues. Germline V gene data show CDR1 as MNHEY and CDR2 as SVGAGI. The CDR3 protein is CASSQQGRDTQYF. The DNA of the CDR3 is TGTGCCAGCAGCCAACAGGGAAGAGATACGCAGTATTTT.

This chain uses TRBV20-1 with TRBJ2-7; D call uncertain. V shed 1 base and J shed 3 bases, with 4 bases lying between them. The CDR3 sequence is 11 residues long. Germline CDR1 reads DFQATT; CDR2 reads SNEGSKA (reference sequence). The CDR3 here is CSARAVYEQYF. In DNA, the CDR3 is TGCAGTGCTAGAGCCGTCTACGAGCAGTACTTC.

V is TRBV25-1 and J is TRBJ2-2; 7 bases are a match to TRBD1. The CDR3 is made up of 14 amino acids. V lost 0 bases, J lost 6 bases, and 1 base stayed unmatched. Germline V gene lookup returns CDR1 MGHDK and CDR2 SYGVNS. This chain's CDR3 is CASSEYDRAGELFF. CDR3 in DNA: TGTGCCAGCAGTGAATACGACAGGGCCGGGGAGCTGTTTTTT.

This clone was seen just once. The V and J genes are TRBV7-8 and TRBJ2-5; D is unresolved. Germline loops: CDR1 SGHVS, CDR2 FQNEAQ. CDR3 length: 13 residues. V gave up 1 base and J gave up 5 bases, with 8 bases separating them. The CDR3 DNA reads TGTGCCAGCAGCTTAGGATTAGGGGAGACCCAGTACTTC. This gives the protein CASSLGLGETQYF.

The chain is built from TRBV4-1 and TRBJ1-4; TRBD1 agrees at 7 bases. The germline V gene has CDR1 MGHRA and CDR2 YSYEKL. This CDR3 comprises 15 residues. V lost 4 bases, J lost 10 bases, and 12 bases stayed unmatched. DNA of the CDR3: TGCGCCAGCAGCCCTCAAGCGGACAGGCGGGGAAAACTGTTTTTT. The encoded protein is CASSPQADRRGKLFF.

This clone has only one observation. The chain couples TRBV29-1 to TRBJ1-2; D gene unclear. V lost 3 bases, J lost 4 bases, and 9 bases lay in between. Germline V gene data show CDR1 as SQVTM and CDR2 as ANQGSEA. CDR3 size: 12 residues. The CDR3 coding sequence is TGCAGCGTTGACGGCGGCCCCTATGGCTACACCTTC. Translation: CSVDGGPYGYTF.

The chain links TRBV11-2 to TRBJ2-3; no clear D. CDR3 length equals 11 residues. V was shortened by 1 base and J by 5 bases, with 1 base between the two germline ends. The germline CDR1 and CDR2 sequences are SGHAT and FQNNGV. The CDR3 DNA follows: TGTGCCAGCAGCTTAGGAGATACGCAGTATTTT. Its protein product is CASSLGDTQYF.